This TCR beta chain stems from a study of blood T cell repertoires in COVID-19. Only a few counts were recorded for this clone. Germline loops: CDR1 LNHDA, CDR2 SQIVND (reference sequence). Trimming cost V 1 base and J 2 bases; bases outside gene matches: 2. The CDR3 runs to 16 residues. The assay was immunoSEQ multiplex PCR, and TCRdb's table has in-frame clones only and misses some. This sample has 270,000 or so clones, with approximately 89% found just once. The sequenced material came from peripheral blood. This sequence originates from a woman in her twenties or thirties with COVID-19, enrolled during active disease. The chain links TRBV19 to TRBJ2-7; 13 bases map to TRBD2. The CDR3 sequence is CASSIGGTSGTYEQYF. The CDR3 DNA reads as TGTGCCAGTAGTATAGGGGGGACTAGCGGGACCTACGAGCAGTACTTC.